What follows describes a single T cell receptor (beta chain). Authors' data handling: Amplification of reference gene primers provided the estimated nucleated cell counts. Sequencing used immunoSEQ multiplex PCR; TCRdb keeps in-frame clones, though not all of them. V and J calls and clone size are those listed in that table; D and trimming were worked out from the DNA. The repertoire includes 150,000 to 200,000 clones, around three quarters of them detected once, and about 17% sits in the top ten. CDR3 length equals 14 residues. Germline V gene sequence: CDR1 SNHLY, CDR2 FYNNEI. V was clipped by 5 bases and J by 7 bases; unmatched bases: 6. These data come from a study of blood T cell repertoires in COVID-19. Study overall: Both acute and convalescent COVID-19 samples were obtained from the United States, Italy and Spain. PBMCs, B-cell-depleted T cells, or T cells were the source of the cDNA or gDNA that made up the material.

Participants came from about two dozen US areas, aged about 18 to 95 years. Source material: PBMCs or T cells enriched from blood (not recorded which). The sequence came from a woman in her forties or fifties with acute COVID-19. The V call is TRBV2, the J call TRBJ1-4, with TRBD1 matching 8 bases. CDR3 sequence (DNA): TGTGCCAGCAGTCGGGACAGGAACATTGAAAAACTGTTTTTT. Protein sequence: CASSRDRNIEKLFF. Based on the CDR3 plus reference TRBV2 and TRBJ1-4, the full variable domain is EPEVTQTPSHQVTQMGQEVILRCVPISNHLYFYWYRQILGQKVEFLVSFYNNEISEKSEIFDDQFSVERPDGSNFTLKIRSTKLEDSAMYFCASSRDRNIEKLFFGSGTQLSVL.